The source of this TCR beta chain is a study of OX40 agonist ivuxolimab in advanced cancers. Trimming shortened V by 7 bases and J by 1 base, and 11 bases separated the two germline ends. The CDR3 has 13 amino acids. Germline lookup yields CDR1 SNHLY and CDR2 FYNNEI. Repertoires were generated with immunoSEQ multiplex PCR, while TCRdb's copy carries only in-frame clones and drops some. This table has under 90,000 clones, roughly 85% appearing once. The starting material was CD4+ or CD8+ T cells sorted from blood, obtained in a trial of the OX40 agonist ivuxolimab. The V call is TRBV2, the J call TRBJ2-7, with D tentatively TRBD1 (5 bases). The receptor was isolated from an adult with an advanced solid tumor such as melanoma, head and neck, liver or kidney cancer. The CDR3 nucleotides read TGTGCCAGCAATGGGGCTGGATCCTACGAGCAGTACTTC. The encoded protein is CASNGAGSYEQYF. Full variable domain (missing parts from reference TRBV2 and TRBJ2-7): EPEVTQTPSHQVTQMGQEVILRCVPISNHLYFYWYRQILGQKVEFLVSFYNNEISEKSEIFDDQFSVERPDGSNFTLKIRSTKLEDSAMYFCASNGAGSYEQYFGPGTRLTVT.